This record looks at one T cell receptor (beta chain) sequence and its context. The repertoire was sequenced with immunoSEQ multiplex PCR; TCRdb's copy has only in-frame clones and lacks some. Of fewer than 200,000 clones in the sample, approximately 90% were seen once. This CDR3 is built from 17 residues. V lost 1 base and J lost 0, with 10 bases in between. CDR1 and CDR2 from the germline V gene are MDHEN and SYDVKM. This entry belongs to a study of T cell responses to AZD1222 COVID-19 vaccine. The TCR originated in an adult who received the MenACWY meningococcal vaccine as a control. Source: peripheral blood, taken 28 days after the second dose of the MenACWY control vaccine. The chain uses TRBV28 and TRBJ1-6; unclear D gene. CDR3 bases: TGTGCCAGCAGTTTATCCCCCGAGAGCTCCTATAATTCACCCCTCCACTTT. It specifies CASSLSPESSYNSPLHF.